This TCR beta chain was identified during a study of blood T cell repertoires in COVID-19. Study-wide context: Donors in the United States, Italy and Spain gave samples during acute or convalescent COVID-19. The analysed material was cDNA or gDNA that came from T cells, B-cell-depleted T cells, or PBMCs.

Authors' analysis steps: Nucleated cell number was recorded as an estimate derived from reference gene primer amplification. Sequencing was performed with immunoSEQ multiplex PCR; in TCRdb, only in-frame clones are kept and a portion is missing. V, J and clone size are taken as reported in that table, and D and trimming were inferred from the DNA itself. The sample lists roughly 100,000 clones, 81% seen once, with less than 45% in the top ten. V was pared by 3 bases and J by 6 bases, with 14 bases between. The CDR3 runs 14 residues. CDR1 is SGHNT, CDR2 YYREEE, per germline (reference sequence). The sequence came from a man older than 75 with acute or convalescent COVID-19. The specimen was peripheral blood. This chain connects TRBV5-4 to TRBJ2-3; tentatively, D is TRBD1 (6 bases). The CDR3 is CASSSQGVGDTQYF. The CDR3 nucleotides are TGTGCCAGCAGCTCACAGGGAGTCGGGGATACGCAGTATTTT.